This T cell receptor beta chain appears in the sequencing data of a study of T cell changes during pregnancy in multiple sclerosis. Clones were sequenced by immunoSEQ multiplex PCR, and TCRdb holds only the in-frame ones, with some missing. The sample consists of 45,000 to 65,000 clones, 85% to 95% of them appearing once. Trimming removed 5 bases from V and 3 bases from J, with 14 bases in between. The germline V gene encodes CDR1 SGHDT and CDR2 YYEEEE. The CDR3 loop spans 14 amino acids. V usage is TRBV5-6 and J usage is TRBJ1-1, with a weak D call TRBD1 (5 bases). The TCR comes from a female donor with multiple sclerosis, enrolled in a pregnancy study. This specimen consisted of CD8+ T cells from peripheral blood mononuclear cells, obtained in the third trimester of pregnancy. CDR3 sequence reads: CASRIGGAYTEAFF. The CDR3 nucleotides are TGTGCCAGCAGGATCGGTGGGGCTTACACTGAAGCTTTCTTT.